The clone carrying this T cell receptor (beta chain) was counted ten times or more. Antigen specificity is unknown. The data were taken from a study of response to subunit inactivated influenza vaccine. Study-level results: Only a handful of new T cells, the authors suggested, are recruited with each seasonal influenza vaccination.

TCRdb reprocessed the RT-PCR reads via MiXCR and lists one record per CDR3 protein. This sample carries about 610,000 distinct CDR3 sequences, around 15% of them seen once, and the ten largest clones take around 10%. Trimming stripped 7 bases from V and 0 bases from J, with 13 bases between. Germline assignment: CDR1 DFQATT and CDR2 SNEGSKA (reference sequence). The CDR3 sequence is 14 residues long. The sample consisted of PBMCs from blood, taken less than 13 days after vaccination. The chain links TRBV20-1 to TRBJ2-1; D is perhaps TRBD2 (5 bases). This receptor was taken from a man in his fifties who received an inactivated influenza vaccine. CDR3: CSVLAGSSYNEQFF. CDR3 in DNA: TGCAGTGTCTTGGCGGGTTCCTCCTACAATGAGCAGTTCTTC.